This entry lists 6 T cell receptor beta chains sequenced from one sample in a study of blood T cell repertoires in COVID-19. Sequencing was performed with immunoSEQ multiplex PCR; in TCRdb, only in-frame clones are kept and a portion is missing. The sample contains 200,000 to 300,000 clones, 84% of which appear only once. The sample taken for sequencing was peripheral blood. These TCRs come from a man in his sixties with acute or convalescent COVID-19.

The CDR3, as DNA: TGTGCCACCAGTGGGGGACACAACTACGAGCAGTACTTC. This sequence encodes CATSGGHNYEQYF. The chain has TRBV24-1 and TRBJ2-7; weak D call: TRBD1 (6 bases). Looked up from germline, CDR1 is KGHDR and CDR2 is SFDVKD. CDR3 length: 13 amino acids. V lost 5 bases to trimming and J lost 3 bases, with 10 bases between them.

As to this clone: Other DNA sequences of this sample code for an identical CDR3. The chain links TRBV7-3 to TRBJ1-1; TRBD1 might be the D (6 bases). The V gene lost 5 bases and the J gene lost 2 bases, with 9 bases spanning the gap. CDR3 length: 13 residues. The V gene's germline CDR1 is SGHTA and CDR2 FQGTGA. CDR3 nucleotides: TGTGCCAGCAGCCCACAGGGTAACACTGAAGCTTTCTTT. It translates to CASSPQGNTEAFF.

J is TRBJ2-2 and V is TRBV7-3, with 11 bases that match TRBD2. V was clipped by 5 bases and J by 4 bases; unmatched bases: 12. The CDR3 length is 18 residues. CDR1 and CDR2 (germline): SGHTA, FQGTGA. CDR3 nucleotides: TGTGCCAGCAGCCCCCGTGTAGCGGGAGGGCCGGGCACCGGGGAGCTGTTTTTT. It is translated as CASSPRVAGGPGTGELFF.

V gene TRBV28 combines with J gene TRBJ1-2, with 10 bases aligning to TRBD1. This CDR3 comprises 14 residues. CDR1 is MDHEN and CDR2 is SYDVKM in the germline V gene. J was trimmed by 7 bases and V by 4 bases; bases with no gene match: 6. The CDR3 DNA reads TGTGCCAGCAGTTCCGGGACAGGGGCAGGTGGCTACACCTTC. Translated: CASSSGTGAGGYTF.

V gene TRBV4-1 combines with J gene TRBJ1-1; D is unclear. Trimming removed 2 bases from V and 4 bases from J, with 11 bases in between. The CDR3 runs to 14 residues. Germline V gene data show CDR1 as MGHRA and CDR2 as YSYEKL. The CDR3 protein is CASSQLLGGTEAFF. The CDR3 DNA follows: TGCGCCAGCAGCCAACTGTTAGGAGGCACTGAAGCTTTCTTT.

In this sample, this clone turned up once. The gene calls are TRBV6-4 and TRBJ1-1; 9 bases agree with TRBD1. Germline V gene data show CDR1 as MRHNA and CDR2 as SNTAGT. The CDR3 sequence is 16 residues long. With V trimmed by 8 bases and J by 3 bases, 13 bases remained unmatched. For the CDR3, the DNA is TGTGCCAGCCGCCCGGGGACAGGGTGGAAGGACACTGAAGCTTTCTTT. Amino acid sequence: CASRPGTGWKDTEAFF.